The present entry profiles one T cell receptor beta chain with its context. The sample holds a few counts of this clonotype. Its antigen is unknown. The record has no base qualities; no much larger clone is one base away. The data were produced on an Illumina NovaSeq 6000. Using 5'RACE with constant-segment primers, TCRalpha and TCRbeta cDNA libraries were constructed, with sample barcodes and unique molecular identifiers added in the process. Trizol reagent was used to extract RNA from every sample. Library amplification was performed in two PCR steps, and a second sample barcode and Illumina TruSeq adapters were introduced in the second step. Sequencing of the libraries was done on an Illumina NovaSeq, producing 2 x 150 bp paired-end reads. Processing in the source paper ran as follows. The reads were demultiplexed and collapsed into UMI-guided consensus sequences using migec v1.2.7. With mixcr v2.1.11, UMI consensuses were aligned to TRA and TRB V and J templates and assembled into clonotypes. Expanded or contracted clonotypes were those called significant by both edgeR and NoisET, with noise models trained on biological replicates. For edgeR calls, a false discovery rate-adjusted p below 0.01 and a log2 fold-change threshold of 1 were applied. As an exploratory analysis of dynamics, max-normalized trajectories of the 1000 most abundant clonotypes were examined by PCA with hierarchical clustering. Each responding clone was given a CD4 or CD8 phenotype based on the CD4+ and CD8+ repertoires, which had been sequenced separately. TCRdb applied fastp at Q25 and MiXCR to the public reads, then kept only in-frame beta chains. Rows merge per CDR3 protein into single entries with the most common DNA and genes. The V and J calls follow TCRdb's processing rather than the paper's. The sample has around 450,000 distinct CDR3 sequences on record, 20% to 25% of them singletons. The biggest ten clones account for 7.5% to 10% of the sample.

The record originates from a study of T-cell memory formation after mild COVID-19 (dated by TCRdb to 2020 to 2023). At the level of the whole study: TCR sequence clusters from the two donors were largely donor specific. Longitudinal TCRalpha and TCRbeta repertoire sequencing tracked T-cell clones expanding and contracting after mild COVID-19 in a couple of donors. The cohort comprised two young, previously healthy adult volunteers, one female and one male. Study-wide findings and limitations: Whether the second-wave clones peaking on day 37 were SARS-CoV-2 specific was not confirmed. Clones contracting from day 15 to 85 had balanced CD4/CD8 phenotypes, while a second wave expanding from day 15 to 37 was biased towards CD4+. Contracting CD4+ clones were located mainly in the CM and EM memory subsets, whereas CD8+ clones were found to be enriched in EMRA. Only two mild cases were covered by the study, and larger cohorts that include severe cases with pre-infection samples were considered necessary. Some responding clones were detected in pre-infection memory, which suggested that pre-existing cross-reactive memory T cells had joined the SARS-CoV-2 response.

From cysteine to phenylalanine, the CDR3 is 19 amino acids long. Just the 57-base CDR3 DNA is kept, in frame starting at base 1. Trimming accounts for 6 bases at V and 5 bases at J, while the number of junction bases matched to no gene is 17. The germline V gene sets CDR1 to MNHEY and CDR2 to SVGEGT. PBMCs were isolated by Ficoll-Paque density gradient centrifugation. Source material: PBMCs or a T cell subset sorted from them (not recorded which). This receptor chain uses TRBV6-2 or TRBV6-3 and TRBJ2-3; the junction holds 13 bases that match TRBD2. This TCR came from an adult woman who had mild COVID-19 (a few samples of this study predate the infection). The sample titles of this study are shuffled in the database, so cell type and time point are left out; the donor was told from shared clones. This receptor carries the CDR3 CASSPTSGRAGYVEDTQYF. The DNA reads as follows: TGTGCCAGCAGCCCTACTAGCGGGAGGGCCGGTTATGTGGAAGATACGCAGTATTTT.